This entry concerns a single T cell receptor (beta chain). Assay used: immunoSEQ multiplex PCR; TCRdb lists only in-frame clones, some missing. The sample includes 15,000 to 20,000 clones, just under 75% of them seen just once. This record comes from a study of pediatric ulcerative colitis. The germline V gene encodes CDR1 MNHNY and CDR2 SVGAGI (reference sequence). This CDR3 has 16 residues. Trimming removed 6 bases from V and 1 base from J; junction bases left unmatched: 8. During colonoscopy, one to two rectal pinch biopsies were collected. The genes are TRBV6-6 and TRBJ1-5, with 8 bases matching TRBD1. The sequence came from a girl between 10 and 17 years old with moderate ulcerative colitis. Sequenced: gut tissue. The CDR3 protein is CASRGPGQGSNQPQHF. In nucleotides, the CDR3 is TGTGCCAGCAGAGGCCCCGGACAGGGAAGCAATCAGCCCCAGCATTTT.